This passage covers 32 T cell receptor beta chains from one sample sequenced in a study of blood T cell repertoires in COVID-19. Measured with immunoSEQ multiplex PCR; TCRdb has only the in-frame clones, and not every one. The table records about 270,000 clones, more than 85% of them present only once. Sequenced input: PBMCs or T cells enriched from blood (not recorded which). The receptor set was obtained from a middle-aged man who had been exposed to COVID-19.

This clone was counted once. The rearrangement links TRBV30 to TRBJ1-1, with 7 bases aligning to TRBD1. CDR3 length: 15 amino acids. With 3 bases clipped from V and 4 bases from J, the junction kept 11 bases outside the gene matches. CDR1 is GTSNPN and CDR2 is SVGIG in the germline V gene (reference sequence). The CDR3 protein is CAWSAPRQGGTEAFF. The CDR3 nucleotides read TGTGCCTGGAGCGCCCCCCGGCAGGGGGGCACTGAAGCTTTCTTT. The whole variable domain, filled in from reference TRBV30 and TRBJ1-1, reads SQTIHQWPATLVQPVGSPLSLECTVEGTSNPNLYWYRQAAGRGLQLLFYSVGIGQISSEVPQNLSASRPQDRQFILSSKKLLLSDSGFYLCAWSAPRQGGTEAFFGQGTRLTVV.

V usage is TRBV5-4 and J usage is TRBJ2-3; 12 bases agree with TRBD2. Losses at the gene ends were 5 bases for V and 4 bases for J; bases not matched to a gene: 11. The CDR3 loop spans 17 amino acids. CDR1 and CDR2 (germline): SGHNT, YYREEE (reference sequence). CDR3 sequence: CASSSLTSGRVSDTQYF. The CDR3 coding sequence is TGTGCCAGCAGTTCCCTGACTAGCGGGAGAGTTTCAGATACGCAGTATTTT.

The chain couples TRBV10-3 to TRBJ1-1; the match to TRBD1 covers 7 bases. The V gene's germline CDR1 is ENHRY and CDR2 SYGVKD. The V gene end was trimmed by 4 bases and the J gene end by 10 bases; junction bases not matched to a gene: 15. The CDR3 is 15 residues long. CDR3 residues: CAISGADSRGQGAFF. The CDR3 DNA reads as TGTGCCATCAGTGGGGCCGATTCGAGGGGGCAGGGAGCTTTCTTT.

This sequence joins TRBV2 and TRBJ1-5; D possibly corresponds to TRBD1 (6 bases). There are 14 residues in the CDR3. The germline V and J ends were trimmed by 2 bases and 7 bases, with 12 bases remaining between them. CDR1 SNHLY and CDR2 FYNNEI come from the germline V gene. The CDR3 nucleotides are TGTGCCAGCAGTGAAACAGGGCTGGACCAGCCCCAGCATTTT. This gives the protein CASSETGLDQPQHF.

The rearrangement uses TRBV10-3 and TRBJ2-1; D is possibly TRBD2 (6 bases). The V and J ends lost 4 bases and 7 bases respectively, with 17 bases between them. This CDR3 comprises 15 residues. Germline lookup yields CDR1 ENHRY and CDR2 SYGVKD. CDR3 sequence (DNA): TGTGCCATCAGTGGGGGCGGAGGGCATGGTAATGAGCAGTTCTTC. As protein: CAISGGGGHGNEQFF.

This chain links TRBV5-1 with TRBJ2-7, with 7 bases aligning to TRBD1. The CDR3 loop spans 14 amino acids. The J segment lost 2 bases and the V segment lost 4 bases, leaving 6 bases of the junction unmatched. CDR1 and CDR2 from the germline V gene are SGHRS and YFSETQ. In DNA, the CDR3 is TGCGCCAGCAGCACCCGGGACAGAACCTACGAGCAGTACTTC. Amino acids: CASSTRDRTYEQYF.

The J gene is TRBJ2-7, the V gene TRBV19; possible D gene TRBD2, 6 bases. The CDR3 extends over 14 amino acids. From germline, CDR1 is LNHDA and CDR2 SQIVND (reference sequence). V lost 8 bases and J 12 bases, leaving 26 bases between the germline ends. As DNA, the CDR3 is TGTGCCAGTGGTTCCGGGGGAAGGGTTCCAAGATTGTACTTC. This codes for CASGSGGRVPRLYF.

The chain employs TRBV3-1 (or the pseudogene TRBV3-2) and TRBJ2-1; 9 bases are shared with TRBD2. The CDR3 extends over 16 amino acids. With V trimmed by 1 base and J by 10 bases, 11 bases remained unmatched. The germline V gene has CDR1 LGHDT and CDR2 YNNKEL (reference sequence). DNA for the CDR3: TGTGCCAGCAGCCAAGGGGGGGCTAGCGGGGAAATGGAGCAGTTCTTC. Protein product: CASSQGGASGEMEQFF.

The chain combines TRBV12-5 with TRBJ1-4; 10 bases match TRBD1. V shed 7 bases and J 6 bases; nucleotides not matched to a gene: 5. Germline V gives CDR1 LGHNT, CDR2 FRNRAP. The CDR3 length is 14 residues. CDR3 amino acids: CASARTGGDEKLFF. DNA of the CDR3: TGTGCTAGTGCCAGGACAGGGGGAGATGAAAAACTGTTTTTT.

The DNA for the CDR3 is TGCGCCAGCAGCACCAATAACAGGGATGAGCAGTTCTTC. Protein: CASSTNNRDEQFF. V usage is TRBV5-1 and J usage is TRBJ2-1; D might be TRBD1 (6 bases). This CDR3 is built from 13 residues. The V gene lost 4 bases and the J gene lost 8 bases, with 13 bases spanning the gap. Germline CDR1 is SGHRS and CDR2 is YFSETQ.

The rearrangement joins TRBV28 to TRBJ2-7; 9 nucleotides agree with TRBD1. Trimming cost V 2 bases and J 1 base; bases outside gene matches: 9. CDR1 is MDHEN, CDR2 SYDVKM, per germline. The length of the CDR3 is 17 residues. CDR3 nucleotides: TGTGCCAGCAGTTTAGATGGACAGGGGTCAGCTTCCTACGAGCAGTACTTC. Translated: CASSLDGQGSASYEQYF. The full variable domain, with the rest looked up from reference TRBV28 and TRBJ2-7, is DVKVTQSSRYLVKRTGEKVFLECVQDMDHENMFWYRQDPGLGLRLIYFSYDVKMKEKGDIPEGYSVSREKKERFSLILESASTNQTSMYLCASSLDGQGSASYEQYFGPGTRLTVT.

This chain uses TRBV10-3 with TRBJ1-4; perhaps TRBD1 as D (6 bases). Trimming pared 3 bases from V and 6 bases from J, leaving 14 bases between. CDR3 size: 15 residues. From germline, CDR1 is ENHRY and CDR2 SYGVKD. The CDR3 here is CAISDPTGIDEKLFF. CDR3 sequence (DNA): TGTGCCATCAGTGATCCGACAGGCATAGATGAAAAACTGTTTTTT.

The gene calls are TRBV18 and TRBJ1-1; TRBD1 matches 7 bases. The V and J ends lost 7 bases and 4 bases, in that order; junction bases with no gene match: 9. Germline lookup yields CDR1 KGHSH and CDR2 LQKENI. This CDR3 is built from 14 residues. CDR3 DNA: TGTGCCAGCTTATCAGGGGGTGAGGTCACTGAAGCTTTCTTT. Its protein is CASLSGGEVTEAFF.

This rearrangement joins TRBV7-2 to TRBJ1-2, with a tentative D call TRBD1 (6 bases). Germline CDR1 reads SGHTA; CDR2 reads FQGNSA. Trimming removed 1 base at V and 4 bases at J, with 13 bases between. The CDR3 extends over 15 amino acids. The CDR3 region has the DNA TGTGCCAGCAGCTTAGACCTACAGGGACGCTATGGCTACACCTTC. It codes for CASSLDLQGRYGYTF.

The CDR3 reads CASTERGVGNTIYF. The CDR3 DNA sequence: TGTGCCAGCACCGAGCGGGGTGTTGGAAACACCATATATTTT. The chain combines TRBV6-5 with TRBJ1-3; D not certain. CDR3 length: 14 residues. The V end was cut by 7 bases, the J end by 3 bases, with 13 bases between. CDR1 is MNHEY, CDR2 SVGAGI, per germline.

The CDR3 bases are TGTGCCAGCAGCCTACAGGGATTGTTGTTCTTC. Translating gives CASSLQGLLFF. V gene TRBV7-8 combines with J gene TRBJ2-1; perhaps TRBD1 as D (6 bases). The CDR3 totals 11 residues. V dropped 5 bases and J dropped 15 bases, with 14 bases sitting between them. Germline values: CDR1 SGHVS, CDR2 FQNEAQ.

This clone was observed a single time. V usage is TRBV28 and J usage is TRBJ1-5; D perhaps matches TRBD1 (6 bases). The CDR3 sequence is 15 residues long. With 3 bases removed from V and 5 bases from J, the gap between germline ends came to 14 bases. Germline V CDR1 and CDR2: MDHEN, SYDVKM. Here the CDR3 reads CASSLGGRGYQPQHF. The CDR3 nucleotides read TGTGCCAGCAGTTTGGGGGGGCGCGGGTATCAGCCCCAGCATTTT.

This clone occurred once. The J gene is TRBJ1-1, the V gene TRBV9; D perhaps matches TRBD1 (6 bases). CDR3 length: 14 amino acids. V shed 4 bases and J shed 4 bases, with 14 bases lying between them. CDR1 is SGDLS, CDR2 YYNGEE, per germline. CDR3 nucleotides: TGTGCCAGCAGCCCCGGGGGGGCCGGCACTGAAGCTTTCTTT. As protein: CASSPGGAGTEAFF.

The chain joins TRBV28 to TRBJ2-3, with 10 bases identical to TRBD2. Germline trimming cut 4 bases from V and 4 bases from J; bases unmatched to any gene: 5. The CDR3 has 15 amino acids. The V gene's germline CDR1 is MDHEN and CDR2 SYDVKM. In DNA form, the CDR3 reads TGTGCCAGCAGTTCGCTAGCGGGAGAATCAGATACGCAGTATTTT. Amino acid sequence: CASSSLAGESDTQYF.

The rearrangement links TRBV6-5 to TRBJ2-1; TRBD2 agrees at 8 bases. CDR3 length: 16 residues. J gave up 0 bases and V 2 bases, and 3 bases lay outside the gene matches. The germline V gene has CDR1 MNHEY and CDR2 SVGAGI. The CDR3 coding sequence is TGTGCCAGCAGTTACGCGGGGGGAAGCTCCTACAATGAGCAGTTCTTC. It yields the protein CASSYAGGSSYNEQFF.

The chain uses TRBV11-3 and TRBJ2-2; TRBD1 matches at 8 bases. V shed 4 bases and J 7 bases; nucleotides not matched to a gene: 8. The V gene's germline CDR1 is SGHNT and CDR2 YENEEA. The CDR3 runs 15 residues. In nucleotides, the CDR3 is TGTGCCAGCAGCTCCGGGACAGGTCTTCACGGGGAGCTGTTTTTT. Translated, it gives CASSSGTGLHGELFF.

The table lists this clone with a few counts. The chain combines TRBV6-2 or TRBV6-3 with TRBJ2-7; D call uncertain. Germline CDR1 is MNHEY and CDR2 is SVGEGT. The CDR3 is 11 amino acids. V was clipped by 5 bases and J by 2 bases, with 4 bases between them. The CDR3 nucleotides read TGTGCCAGCAGTACACCCTACGAGCAGTACTTC. Translated: CASSTPYEQYF.

This clone was picked up one time. In nucleotides, the CDR3 is TGTGCCAGCAGCTTAGGGACAGGGGCTTCACCCCTCCACTTT. It encodes CASSLGTGASPLHF. The gene calls are TRBV7-9 and TRBJ1-6; 9 bases are a match to TRBD1. This CDR3 contains 14 residues. With V trimmed by 1 base and J by 9 bases, 1 base remained unmatched. Germline V gives CDR1 SEHNR, CDR2 FQNEAQ (reference sequence).

The table lists this clone with a few counts. This rearrangement joins TRBV6-4 to TRBJ2-2; 10 bases agree with TRBD2. The CDR3 is made up of 20 amino acids. Losses at the gene ends were 0 bases for V and 2 bases for J; bases not matched to a gene: 12. The germline gives CDR1 MRHNA, CDR2 SNTAGT. CDR3 sequence: CASSDSMRASGSVNTGELFF. The DNA of the CDR3 is TGTGCCAGCAGTGACTCGATGCGTGCTAGCGGGAGTGTTAACACCGGGGAGCTGTTTTTT.

The chain combines TRBV6-1 with TRBJ1-5; D is unclear. Trimming removed 2 bases at V and 5 bases at J, with 13 bases between. CDR3 length: 15 residues. Germline values: CDR1 MNHNS, CDR2 SASEGT. CDR3 loop: CASSELGRQDQPQHF. CDR3 sequence (DNA): TGTGCCAGCAGTGAACTCGGCAGGCAGGATCAGCCCCAGCATTTT.

This clone is a singleton in its sample. The CDR3 DNA is TGTGCCAGCAGCCCAGGGATTTTGGGCTACACCTTC. It translates to CASSPGILGYTF. The chain combines TRBV14 with TRBJ1-2, with a tentative D call TRBD1 (5 bases). The V gene lost 4 bases and the J gene lost 8 bases, with 11 bases spanning the gap. From germline, CDR1 is SGHDN and CDR2 FVKESK. CDR3 length: 12 amino acids.

J is TRBJ2-7 and V is TRBV28; a possible D gene is TRBD2 (5 bases). CDR1 and CDR2 (germline): MDHEN, SYDVKM. V gave up 3 bases and J gave up 4 bases, with 7 bases separating them. CDR3 length: 12 residues. The CDR3 bases are TGTGCCAGCAGTTTTTCGGGATACGAGCAGTACTTC. It yields the protein CASSFSGYEQYF. Looking up the rest from reference TRBV28 and TRBJ2-7 gives the full variable domain: DVKVTQSSRYLVKRTGEKVFLECVQDMDHENMFWYRQDPGLGLRLIYFSYDVKMKEKGDIPEGYSVSREKKERFSLILESASTNQTSMYLCASSFSGYEQYFGPGTRLTVT.

In its sample, this clone was seen once. The chain is built from TRBV18 and TRBJ2-1; D is unresolved. Trimming removed 6 bases from V and 7 bases from J, with 19 bases in between. Germline V gives CDR1 KGHSH, CDR2 LQKENI. This CDR3 has 15 amino acids. The CDR3 region is CASSPDITLGNEQFF. The CDR3 DNA sequence: TGTGCCAGCTCCCCCGACATCACCTTAGGTAATGAGCAGTTCTTC.

The CDR3, as DNA: TGTGCCAGCAGCCCCGGGACAGGGGCCGAAAAACTGTTTTTT. Translation: CASSPGTGAEKLFF. The chain joins TRBV28 to TRBJ1-4, with TRBD1 identical over 10 bases. Per germline, CDR1 MDHEN and CDR2 SYDVKM. The CDR3 extends over 14 amino acids. V shed 6 bases, J shed 8 bases, and the junction held 6 bases outside the gene matches.

The chain combines TRBV6-5 with TRBJ1-3; D is uncertain. CDR3 length equals 15 residues. V lost 7 bases and J lost 0, with 13 bases in between. The germline V gene encodes CDR1 MNHEY and CDR2 SVGAGI. The CDR3 loop reads CASTLKHPSGNTIYF. The CDR3 DNA reads as TGTGCCAGCACGTTAAAGCATCCCTCTGGAAACACCATATATTTT.

This sequence joins TRBV18 and TRBJ2-7; a possible D gene is TRBD2 (6 bases). Germline V lookup: CDR1 KGHSH, CDR2 LQKENI. V was trimmed by 3 bases and J by 7 bases, leaving 19 bases between them. The CDR3 has 15 amino acids. DNA for the CDR3: TGTGCCAGCTCACCCCGGACGCTCGGGGCGGGGGAGCAGTACTTC. Protein product: CASSPRTLGAGEQYF.

This chain joins TRBV30 and TRBJ1-4; maybe TRBD1 (6 bases). Trimming removed 1 base from V and 5 bases from J, with 8 bases in between. The CDR3 length is 13 residues. Germline-derived CDR1 and CDR2 are GTSNPN and SVGIG (reference sequence). The CDR3 region is CAWSEGGNEKLFF. CDR3 nucleotide sequence: TGTGCCTGGAGTGAAGGGGGAAATGAAAAACTGTTTTTT.